The 25 T cell receptor beta chains given below trace back to one sample, sequenced in a study of patients and donors after allogeneic stem cell transplantation. Via MiXCR, TCRdb re-called the RT-PCR reads, giving one row per CDR3 protein. The sample lists 70,000 or so distinct CDR3 sequences, around 27% occurring once. The sequenced sample consisted of blood, either unsorted or a sorted T cell fraction (not recorded which). Every receptor here comes from a human donor who was either an allogeneic HSCT recipient or a stem cell or donor lymphocyte infusion donor (not recorded which). It is not recorded whose cells these are; they may come from a transplant donor.

Only a few counts were recorded for this clonotype. The chain recombines TRBV4-1 with TRBJ2-2; no firm D call. Germline loops: CDR1 MGHRA, CDR2 YSYEKL. The CDR3 spans 15 residues. The germline V and J ends were trimmed by 1 base and 0 bases, with 6 bases remaining between them. In DNA form, the CDR3 reads TGCGCCAGCAGCCAAGGGTTCGCGAACACCGGGGAGCTGTTTTTT. It specifies CASSQGFANTGELFF.

This clonotype was seen more than once but under ten times. The V call is TRBV5-6, the J call TRBJ2-7, with D perhaps TRBD1 (6 bases). V lost 2 bases and J lost 3, with 21 bases in between. The CDR3 sequence is 17 residues long. Germline V CDR1 and CDR2: SGHDT, YYEEEE. The CDR3, as DNA: TGTGCCAGCAGCTTAAGGGCAACAGGGTGGGGAGTCTACGAGCAGTACTTC. It is translated as CASSLRATGWGVYEQYF.

The gene calls are TRBV5-1 and TRBJ2-1; D call uncertain. CDR1 and CDR2 (germline): SGHRS, YFSETQ. The V end lost 0 bases, the J end lost 0 bases, and 7 bases lay between the germline ends. The length of the CDR3 is 15 residues. The CDR3 sequence: CASSLGVSSYNEQFF. CDR3 DNA: TGCGCCAGCAGCTTGGGGGTAAGCTCCTACAATGAGCAGTTCTTC.

This clonotype is medium-sized. The chain employs TRBV4-1 and TRBJ1-3, with 7 positions matching TRBD1. CDR1 is MGHRA, CDR2 YSYEKL, per germline. V dropped 4 bases and J dropped 9; count of bases not matched to a gene: 9. The CDR3 spans 14 residues. The CDR3, as DNA: TGCGCCAGCAGCCCAGACAGGGATAGAAGCACCATATATTTT. Its protein is CASSPDRDRSTIYF.

The CDR3 spells CASSQDGHSPLHF. CDR3 coding DNA: TGTGCCAGCAGCCAAGATGGACATTCACCCCTCCACTTT. The V and J genes are TRBV14 and TRBJ1-6, with unresolved D. CDR3 length equals 13 residues. Germline V gene sequence: CDR1 SGHDN, CDR2 FVKESK. Trimming removed 0 bases at V and 8 bases at J, with 5 bases between.

The chain has TRBV3-1 and TRBJ2-1; D is undetermined. Germline V gene sequence: CDR1 LGHDT, CDR2 YNNKEL (reference sequence). The CDR3 runs to 13 residues. Trimming left V 3 bases short and J 5 bases short, with 8 bases between. For the CDR3, the DNA is TGTGCCAGCAGCCAGTCGGGCGACAATGAGCAGTTCTTC. Its translation is CASSQSGDNEQFF.

This clonotype was found a few times. The chain recombines TRBV29-1 with TRBJ2-3, with TRBD1 as a possible D gene (6 bases). The ends were cut back, 6 bases at V and 2 bases at J, with 12 bases in the middle. This CDR3 contains 13 residues. Germline-derived CDR1 and CDR2 are SQVTM and ANQGSEA. Written as DNA, the CDR3 is TGCAGCGTGACGACAGGATTCACAGATACGCAGTATTTT. Its protein product is CSVTTGFTDTQYF.

The genes are TRBV25-1 and TRBJ2-2; D remains ambiguous. Germline CDR1 reads MGHDK; CDR2 reads SYGVNS. The CDR3 covers 15 residues. Trimming stripped 2 bases from V and 1 base from J, with 8 bases between. The CDR3 sequence: CASSEGLGNTGELFF. The DNA of the CDR3 is TGTGCCAGCAGTGAAGGGTTGGGGAACACCGGGGAGCTGTTTTTT. The full variable domain, completed using reference TRBV25-1 and TRBJ2-2, is EADIYQTPRYLVIGTGKKITLECSQTMGHDKMYWYQQDPGMELHLIHYSYGVNSTEKGDLSSESTVSRIRTEHFPLTLESARPSHTSQYLCASSEGLGNTGELFFGEGSRLTVL.

In this sample, this clonotype turned up a few times. The chain recombines TRBV7-2 with TRBJ1-5, with 9 nucleotides matching TRBD1. Germline assignment: CDR1 SGHTA and CDR2 FQGNSA. Trimming cost V 4 bases and J 2 bases; bases outside gene matches: 3. CDR3 length equals 15 residues. The CDR3 loop is CASSWRQGGNQPQHF. The CDR3 DNA reads TGTGCCAGCAGCTGGAGACAGGGGGGCAATCAGCCCCAGCATTTT. Using reference TRBV7-2 and TRBJ1-5 for the parts outside the CDR3, the full variable domain is GAGVSQSPSNKVTEKGKDVELRCDPISGHTALYWYRQSLGQGLEFLIYFQGNSAPDKSGLPSDRFSAERTGGSVSTLTIQRTQQEDSAVYLCASSWRQGGNQPQHFGDGTRLSIL.

The chain uses TRBV11-3 and TRBJ2-2; TRBD2 is a possible D gene (6 bases). The CDR3 loop spans 16 amino acids. Germline values: CDR1 SGHNT, CDR2 YENEEA. Trimming pared 5 bases from V and 10 bases from J, leaving 23 bases between. As DNA, the CDR3 is TGTGCCAGCAGCCCGGGACTCCCCAACACTGCCGCGGAGCTGTTTTTT. This translates into CASSPGLPNTAAELFF.

This clonotype was found a few times. The chain has TRBV9 and TRBJ2-7; 8 positions match TRBD1. The CDR3 length is 14 residues. CDR1 SGDLS and CDR2 YYNGEE come from the germline V gene. With 4 bases clipped from V and 2 bases from J, the junction kept 5 bases outside the gene matches. As DNA, the CDR3 is TGTGCCAGCAGCCAGGGGGCCTTTCCCTACGAGCAGTACTTC. This encodes CASSQGAFPYEQYF.

V usage is TRBV20-1 and J usage is TRBJ1-2; D gene ambiguous. CDR1 DFQATT and CDR2 SNEGSKA come from the germline V gene (reference sequence). The CDR3 loop spans 14 amino acids. Trimming took 3 bases from V and 4 from J, leaving 15 bases between them. CDR3 sequence: CSARDVSWSYGYTF. The CDR3 region has the DNA TGCAGTGCTAGGGATGTCTCCTGGAGCTATGGCTACACCTTC.

The chain carries TRBV4-1 and TRBJ2-5; no reliable D call. Germline V gene sequence: CDR1 MGHRA, CDR2 YSYEKL. This CDR3 contains 13 residues. Trimming removed 4 bases from V and 4 bases from J, with 10 bases in between. In DNA, the CDR3 is TGCGCCAGCAGCCTCGTCCCTTTAGAGACCCAGTACTTC. This codes for CASSLVPLETQYF.

The genes are TRBV7-9 and TRBJ2-1, with 7 bases lining up with TRBD1. J lost 1 base, V lost 5 bases, and 5 bases had no gene match. Germline V lookup: CDR1 SEHNR, CDR2 FQNEAQ (reference sequence). The CDR3 consists of 15 residues. DNA for the CDR3: TGTGCCAGCAGCCCTACAGGGGCATCCTACAATGAGCAGTTCTTC. This codes for CASSPTGASYNEQFF.

This clonotype was found a few times. V and J are TRBV20-1 and TRBJ1-2; 7 nucleotides match TRBD1. Trimming at V came to 3 bases and at J to 2 bases, leaving 3 bases not matched to a gene. The CDR3 runs to 13 residues. Germline V gene sequence: CDR1 DFQATT, CDR2 SNEGSKA (reference sequence). CDR3 loop: CSARGTENYGYTF. CDR3 DNA sequence: TGCAGTGCTAGGGGGACAGAAAACTATGGCTACACCTTC.

This clonotype has a handful of counts. The chain recombines TRBV21-1 with TRBJ2-5; the table's D call TRBD2 went unverified against the DNA. TRBV21-1 is tagged as a pseudogene. This CDR3 has 17 residues. CDR3 bases: TGTGCCAGCAGTCGAGGGAGGCTAGCGGGACTCCAAGAGACCCAGTACTTC. It is translated as CASSRGRLAGLQETQYF.

A few counts support this clonotype. The junction departs from the called germline gene at one end, perhaps through a read error. This chain connects TRBV6-6 to TRBJ1-3; the D gene is possibly TRBD1 (6 bases). In germline, CDR1 is MNHNY, CDR2 SVGAGI (reference sequence). This CDR3 has 16 residues. The CDR3 is CASSYSTGFSGNTIYF. The CDR3, as DNA: TGTGCCAGCAGTTACTCGACAGGCTTCTCTGGAAACACCATTTATTTT.

This clonotype was counted a few times. The chain couples TRBV14 to TRBJ1-5; no reliable D call. Germline V gene sequence: CDR1 SGHDN, CDR2 FVKESK. V lost 3 bases and J lost 2, with 5 bases in between. CDR3 length: 13 amino acids. The CDR3 loop reads CASSHGGNQPQHF. The CDR3, as DNA: TGTGCCAGCAGCCATGGGGGCAATCAGCCCCAGCATTTT. Using reference TRBV14 and TRBJ1-5 for the parts outside the CDR3, the full variable domain is EAGVTQFPSHSVIEKGQTVTLRCDPISGHDNLYWYRRVMGKEIKFLLHFVKESKQDESGMPNNRFLAERTGGTYSTLKVQPAELEDSGVYFCASSHGGNQPQHFGDGTRLSIL.

This clonotype came up a few times. This chain's CDR3 is CSARIEPTDTQYF. The CDR3 nucleotides are TGCAGTGCTAGAATTGAACCCACAGATACGCAGTATTTT. The V call is TRBV20-1, the J call TRBJ2-3; the D is unclear. V was cut by 2 bases and J by 2 bases, with 8 bases left in between. This CDR3 spans 13 amino acids. Per germline, CDR1 DFQATT and CDR2 SNEGSKA (reference sequence).

This chain connects TRBV18 to TRBJ1-2; weak D call: TRBD1 (5 bases). The V gene lost 3 bases and the J gene lost 8 bases, with 13 bases spanning the gap. Germline V gives CDR1 KGHSH, CDR2 LQKENI. The CDR3 sequence is 13 residues long. CDR3 residues: CASSPAWGDGYTF. The CDR3 nucleotides read TGTGCCAGCTCACCTGCTTGGGGGGACGGCTACACCTTC.

CDR3 loop: CASSLGSTTSLEQYF. The CDR3 nucleotides are TGTGCCAGCAGCCTCGGGTCAACCACCTCACTCGAGCAGTACTTC. This sequence joins TRBV11-1 and TRBJ2-7; the D is unclear. V lost 5 bases, J lost 6 bases, and 20 bases lay in between. This CDR3 has 15 amino acids. The germline CDR1 and CDR2 sequences are SGHAT and FQDESV (reference sequence). The full variable domain, completed using reference TRBV11-1 and TRBJ2-7, is EAEVAQSPRYKITEKSQAVAFWCDPISGHATLYWYRQILGQGPELLVQFQDESVVDDSQLPKDRFSAERLKGVDSTLKIQPAELGDSAMYLCASSLGSTTSLEQYFGPGTRLTVT.

This chain connects TRBV10-3 to TRBJ2-7; 10 nucleotides agree with TRBD1. V trimming: 6 bases; J trimming: 5 bases; junction bases outside the gene matches: 7. Germline V CDR1 and CDR2: ENHRY, SYGVKD. The CDR3 spans 14 residues. As DNA, the CDR3 is TGTGCCATCAGCGCCGGGACAGGGGAGGACGAGCAGTACTTC. It yields the protein CAISAGTGEDEQYF.

The sample holds a few counts of this clonotype. V is TRBV9 and J is TRBJ2-1; D is unclear. Germline loops: CDR1 SGDLS, CDR2 YYNGEE. The CDR3 covers 20 residues. The germline V and J ends were trimmed by 2 bases and 0 bases, with 24 bases remaining between them. The chain's CDR3 is CASSVEPGRPYGSSYNEQFF. The CDR3 DNA follows: TGTGCCAGCAGCGTGGAGCCGGGCCGCCCTTATGGTAGCTCCTACAATGAGCAGTTCTTC. Based on the CDR3 plus reference TRBV9 and TRBJ2-1, the full variable domain is DSGVTQTPKHLITATGQRVTLRCSPRSGDLSVYWYQQSLDQGLQFLIQYYNGEERAKGNILERFSAQQFPDLHSELNLSSLELGDSALYFCASSVEPGRPYGSSYNEQFFGPGTRLTVL.

The chain combines TRBV12-3 or TRBV12-4 with TRBJ2-7; TRBD2 might be the D (6 bases). V was shortened by 2 bases and J by 1 base, with 12 bases between the two germline ends. CDR3 length: 15 residues. Here the CDR3 reads CASSLLSGHSYEQYF. The CDR3, as DNA: TGTGCCAGCAGTTTACTTAGCGGCCATTCCTACGAGCAGTACTTC.

This clonotype was counted only a few times. This chain uses TRBV30 with TRBJ1-1; 8 positions match TRBD1. Per the germline V gene, CDR1 is GTSNPN and CDR2 is SVGIG (reference sequence). The CDR3 length is 14 residues. The junction had 6 bases not matched to a gene; V was cut back by 6 bases and J by 0 bases. The CDR3 region is CACLQGVMNTEAFF. In DNA, the CDR3 is TGTGCCTGTTTACAGGGGGTCATGAACACTGAAGCTTTCTTT.